This is a list of T cell receptor beta chains from one sample in a study of CD8 T cells in ankylosing spondylitis. TCRdb ran MiXCR on the 5' RACE reads and lists one entry per CDR3 protein. Here the sample spans about 220,000 distinct CDR3 sequences, about 17% being singletons. The sequenced material came from blood, either unsorted or a sorted T cell fraction (not recorded which). The receptors stem from a male donor with ankylosing spondylitis. Each CDR3 is given with its conserved first and last residue. The order of the fields is V gene, clone size, J gene, D gene, CDR3 protein, CDR3 DNA. The D gene is left open where the match is weak. Size is omitted from some rows. Given values are once, few, many or a class for expanded clones.

V gene: TRBV27
clone size: NA
J gene: TRBJ1-1
D gene: NA
CDR3 protein: CASSLNPGFSNTEAFF
CDR3 DNA: TGTGCCAGCAGTTTAAATCCCGGGTTTTCGAACACTGAAGCTTTCTTT

V gene: TRBV27
clone size: few
J gene: TRBJ1-1
D gene: TRBD1
CDR3 protein: CASRPAGTGETFF
CDR3 DNA: TGTGCCAGCAGGCCGGCCGGGACAGGGGAAACTTTCTTT

V gene: TRBV15
clone size: few
J gene: TRBJ2-5
D gene: TRBD1
CDR3 protein: CATSRLEGAVEETQYF
CDR3 DNA: TGTGCCACCAGCAGGCTTGAGGGGGCGGTCGAGGAGACCCAGTACTTC

V gene: TRBV10-3
clone size: NA
J gene: TRBJ1-1
D gene: TRBD1
CDR3 protein: CATRDRETEAFF
CDR3 DNA: TGTGCCACCCGGGACAGGGAAACTGAAGCTTTCTTT

V gene: TRBV3-1
clone size: few
J gene: TRBJ2-7
D gene: NA
CDR3 protein: CASSQEVGDGSEQYF
CDR3 DNA: TGTGCCAGCAGCCAAGAAGTAGGGGACGGTAGTGAGCAGTACTTC

V gene: TRBV9
clone size: NA
J gene: TRBJ2-7
D gene: TRBD2
CDR3 protein: CASSVSGRAYEQYF
CDR3 DNA: TGTGCCAGCAGCGTGAGCGGGAGAGCCTACGAGCAGTACTTC

V gene: TRBV5-1
clone size: NA
J gene: TRBJ2-7
D gene: TRBD2
CDR3 protein: CASSFTLAGTGEQYF
CDR3 DNA: TGCGCCAGCAGCTTTACACTAGCGGGGACAGGCGAGCAGTACTTC

V gene: TRBV15
clone size: few
J gene: TRBJ2-5
D gene: TRBD2
CDR3 protein: CATSRVLLAGEDQETQYF
CDR3 DNA: TGTGCCACCAGCAGAGTCCTACTAGCGGGAGAGGATCAAGAGACCCAGTACTTC

V gene: TRBV10-3
clone size: NA
J gene: TRBJ2-7
D gene: NA
CDR3 protein: CAITDGYEQYF
CDR3 DNA: TGTGCCATCACCGACGGCTACGAGCAGTACTTC

V gene: TRBV7-8
clone size: NA
J gene: TRBJ2-5
D gene: TRBD1
CDR3 protein: CASSLGDRGQETQYF
CDR3 DNA: TGTGCCAGCAGCTTGGGGGACAGGGGGCAAGAGACCCAGTACTTC

V gene: TRBV7-3
clone size: many
J gene: TRBJ2-1
D gene: TRBD2
CDR3 protein: CASSLAGGEQFF
CDR3 DNA: TGTGCCAGCAGTCTAGCGGGAGGGGAGCAGTTCTTC

V gene: TRBV5-1
clone size: NA
J gene: TRBJ1-5
D gene: TRBD1
CDR3 protein: CASSTRDRVSNQPQHF
CDR3 DNA: TGCGCCAGCAGCACACGGGACAGGGTATCCAATCAGCCCCAGCATTTT

V gene: TRBV20-1
clone size: few
J gene: TRBJ2-7
D gene: TRBD1
CDR3 protein: CSARGGGDRAGTYEQYF
CDR3 DNA: TGCAGTGCTAGAGGGGGCGGGGACAGGGCGGGGACCTACGAGCAGTACTTC

V gene: TRBV7-9
clone size: many
J gene: TRBJ2-1
D gene: NA
CDR3 protein: CASSSRLVEGSYNEQFF
CDR3 DNA: TGTGCCAGCAGCTCGAGACTGGTGGAGGGGTCCTACAATGAGCAGTTCTTC

V gene: TRBV10-3
clone size: few
J gene: TRBJ2-5
D gene: NA
CDR3 protein: CAISDPPSGAETQYF
CDR3 DNA: TGTGCCATCAGTGACCCACCGAGCGGTGCAGAGACCCAGTACTTC

V gene: TRBV6-5
clone size: few
J gene: TRBJ2-1
D gene: TRBD2
CDR3 protein: CASSYSGGINEQFF
CDR3 DNA: TGTGCCAGCAGTTACTCGGGAGGGATCAATGAGCAGTTCTTC

V gene: TRBV27
clone size: few
J gene: TRBJ1-5
D gene: NA
CDR3 protein: CASSPGPGRQPQHF
CDR3 DNA: TGTGCCAGCTCCCCCGGCCCGGGGCGTCAGCCCCAGCATTTT

V gene: TRBV7-8
clone size: NA
J gene: TRBJ2-3
D gene: TRBD1
CDR3 protein: CASSLARQGAWADTQYF
CDR3 DNA: TGTGCCAGCAGCTTAGCAAGGCAGGGGGCATGGGCAGATACGCAGTATTTT

V gene: TRBV9
clone size: NA
J gene: TRBJ2-1
D gene: TRBD1
CDR3 protein: CASSEGQGNDEQFF
CDR3 DNA: TGTGCCAGCAGCGAGGGACAGGGGAACGATGAGCAGTTCTTC

V gene: TRBV5-1
clone size: NA
J gene: TRBJ1-1
D gene: NA
CDR3 protein: CASSSHLGGTEAFF
CDR3 DNA: TGCGCCAGCAGCTCCCACCTTGGCGGCACTGAAGCTTTCTTT

V gene: TRBV20-1
clone size: NA
J gene: TRBJ2-4
D gene: NA
CDR3 protein: CSAGIESGENIQYF
CDR3 DNA: TGCAGTGCTGGAATAGAGTCGGGGGAAAACATTCAGTACTTC

V gene: TRBV15
clone size: NA
J gene: TRBJ2-1
D gene: NA
CDR3 protein: CATSRDGTPGAGEQFF
CDR3 DNA: TGTGCCACCAGCAGAGATGGAACCCCGGGGGCGGGTGAGCAGTTCTTC

V gene: TRBV12-3/TRBV12-4
clone size: NA
J gene: TRBJ2-3
D gene: NA
CDR3 protein: CASTYSQLDTQYF
CDR3 DNA: TGTGCCAGCACCTATTCCCAGTTAGATACGCAGTATTTT

V gene: TRBV11-1
clone size: few
J gene: TRBJ2-3
D gene: TRBD2
CDR3 protein: CASSLVEVLAGEIPYTDTQYF
CDR3 DNA: TGTGCCAGCAGCCTGGTTGAGGTCCTAGCGGGAGAGATACCCTACACAGATACGCAGTATTTT

V gene: TRBV4-1
clone size: NA
J gene: TRBJ1-2
D gene: NA
CDR3 protein: CASSQEHLLSGGYTF
CDR3 DNA: TGCGCCAGCAGCCAAGAACATCTACTGTCTGGAGGCTACACCTTC

V gene: TRBV5-1
clone size: many
J gene: TRBJ2-7
D gene: NA
CDR3 protein: CASSLEGDYEQYF
CDR3 DNA: TGCGCCAGCAGCTTGGAGGGTGATTACGAGCAGTACTTC

V gene: TRBV5-6
clone size: NA
J gene: TRBJ1-2
D gene: NA
CDR3 protein: CASSLGAGVGYTF
CDR3 DNA: TGTGCCAGCAGCTTGGGGGCAGGGGTAGGCTACACCTTC

V gene: TRBV6-1
clone size: few
J gene: TRBJ2-7
D gene: NA
CDR3 protein: CASSASDRGSYEQYF
CDR3 DNA: TGTGCCAGCAGTGCCTCGGACAGAGGGTCCTACGAGCAGTACTTC

V gene: TRBV9
clone size: NA
J gene: TRBJ2-2
D gene: NA
CDR3 protein: CASSVPGTGELFF
CDR3 DNA: TGTGCCAGCAGCGTACCGGGGACCGGGGAGCTGTTTTTT

V gene: TRBV11-1
clone size: NA
J gene: TRBJ2-1
D gene: TRBD2
CDR3 protein: CASSPPGGDIDFPSSYNEQFF
CDR3 DNA: TGTGCCAGCAGCCCCCCGGGGGGGGACATTGACTTCCCAAGCTCCTACAATGAGCAGTTCTTC

V gene: TRBV2
clone size: NA
J gene: TRBJ2-3
D gene: TRBD1
CDR3 protein: CASSEGTGSTDTQYF
CDR3 DNA: TGTGCCAGCAGTGAGGGGACAGGCAGCACAGATACGCAGTATTTT

V gene: TRBV27
clone size: NA
J gene: TRBJ2-7
D gene: NA
CDR3 protein: CASSLSRAGPEQYF
CDR3 DNA: TGTGCCAGCAGTTTATCTCGGGCAGGTCCCGAGCAGTACTTC

V gene: TRBV12-3/TRBV12-4
clone size: many
J gene: TRBJ2-1
D gene: NA
CDR3 protein: CASSLLRTTGYNEQFF
CDR3 DNA: TGTGCCAGCAGTTTACTAAGGACCACCGGCTACAATGAGCAGTTCTTC

V gene: TRBV5-6
clone size: few
J gene: TRBJ2-1
D gene: TRBD2
CDR3 protein: CASSLGRERTYNEQFF
CDR3 DNA: TGTGCCAGCAGCTTGGGGCGGGAGCGGACTTACAATGAGCAGTTCTTC

V gene: TRBV4-1
clone size: few
J gene: TRBJ2-1
D gene: NA
CDR3 protein: CASSQLGPLSNNEQFF
CDR3 DNA: TGCGCCAGCAGCCAACTGGGACCCCTTTCTAACAATGAGCAGTTCTTC

V gene: TRBV29-1
clone size: many
J gene: TRBJ1-1
D gene: NA
CDR3 protein: CSVEPENTEAFF
CDR3 DNA: TGCAGCGTTGAACCTGAGAACACTGAAGCTTTCTTT

V gene: TRBV4-2
clone size: NA
J gene: TRBJ1-1
D gene: NA
CDR3 protein: CASSQSSGPLNTEAFF
CDR3 DNA: TGTGCCAGCAGCCAGAGTAGCGGGCCACTGAACACTGAAGCTTTCTTT

V gene: TRBV7-9
clone size: many
J gene: TRBJ2-1
D gene: TRBD2
CDR3 protein: CASSLTSGVYNEQFF
CDR3 DNA: TGTGCCAGCAGCTTAACTAGCGGGGTCTACAATGAGCAGTTCTTC

V gene: TRBV4-1
clone size: many
J gene: TRBJ2-3
D gene: NA
CDR3 protein: CASSQALADTQYF
CDR3 DNA: TGCGCCAGCAGCCAAGCACTCGCAGATACGCAGTATTTT

V gene: TRBV7-3
clone size: NA
J gene: TRBJ1-1
D gene: NA
CDR3 protein: CASSLTAATDTEAFF
CDR3 DNA: TGTGCCAGCAGCTTAACGGCGGCTACGGACACTGAAGCTTTCTTT